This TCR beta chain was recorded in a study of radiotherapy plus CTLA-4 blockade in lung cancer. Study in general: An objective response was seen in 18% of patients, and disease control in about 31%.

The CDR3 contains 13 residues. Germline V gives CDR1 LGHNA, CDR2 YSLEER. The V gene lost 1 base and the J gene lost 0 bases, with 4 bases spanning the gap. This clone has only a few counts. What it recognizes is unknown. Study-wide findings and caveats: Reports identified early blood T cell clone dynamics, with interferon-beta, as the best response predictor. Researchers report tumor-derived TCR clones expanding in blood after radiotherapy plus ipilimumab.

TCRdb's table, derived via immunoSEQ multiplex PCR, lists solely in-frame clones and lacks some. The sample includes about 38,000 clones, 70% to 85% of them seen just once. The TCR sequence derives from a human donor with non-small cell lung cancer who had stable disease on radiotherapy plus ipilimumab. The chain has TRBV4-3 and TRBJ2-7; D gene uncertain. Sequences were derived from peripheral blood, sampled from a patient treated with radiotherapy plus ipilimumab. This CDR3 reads CASSQAFSYEQYF. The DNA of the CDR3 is TGCGCCAGCAGCCAAGCTTTCTCCTACGAGCAGTACTTC.